This T cell receptor beta chain was identified in a study of blood T cell repertoires in COVID-19. TCRdb's copy holds only in-frame clones and misses some; the assay was immunoSEQ multiplex PCR. The table records about 160,000 clones, more than 60% of them present only once. From germline, CDR1 is SGHVS and CDR2 FQNEAQ. V shed 1 base and J shed 8 bases, with 8 bases lying between them. The length of the CDR3 is 12 residues. In the case of this clone: In the same sample, other DNA sequences code for this CDR3.

Specimen: peripheral blood. The receptor was derived from a man in his sixties or seventies with acute or convalescent COVID-19. The chain employs TRBV7-8 and TRBJ1-1; perhaps TRBD1 as D (6 bases). The CDR3 protein is CASSLVRGEAFF. DNA of the CDR3: TGTGCCAGCAGCTTAGTGAGGGGGGAAGCTTTCTTT.